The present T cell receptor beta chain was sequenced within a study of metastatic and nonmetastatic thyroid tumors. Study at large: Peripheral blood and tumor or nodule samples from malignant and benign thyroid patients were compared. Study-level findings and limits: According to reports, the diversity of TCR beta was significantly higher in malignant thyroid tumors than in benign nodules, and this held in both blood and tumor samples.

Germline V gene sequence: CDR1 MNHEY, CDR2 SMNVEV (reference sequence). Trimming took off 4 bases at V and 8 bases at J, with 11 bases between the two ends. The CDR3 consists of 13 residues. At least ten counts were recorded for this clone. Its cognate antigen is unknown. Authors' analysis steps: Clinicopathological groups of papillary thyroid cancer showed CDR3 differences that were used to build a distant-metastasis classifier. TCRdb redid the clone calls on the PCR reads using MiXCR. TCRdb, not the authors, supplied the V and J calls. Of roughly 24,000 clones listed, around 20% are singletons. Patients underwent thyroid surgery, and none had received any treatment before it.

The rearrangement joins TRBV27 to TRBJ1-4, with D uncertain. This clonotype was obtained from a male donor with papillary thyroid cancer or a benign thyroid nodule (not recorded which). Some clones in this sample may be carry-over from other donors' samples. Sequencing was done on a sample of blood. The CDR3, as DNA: TGTGCCAGCAGTTCCTCTAGAGGGGAAAAACTGTTTTTT. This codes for CASSSSRGEKLFF.